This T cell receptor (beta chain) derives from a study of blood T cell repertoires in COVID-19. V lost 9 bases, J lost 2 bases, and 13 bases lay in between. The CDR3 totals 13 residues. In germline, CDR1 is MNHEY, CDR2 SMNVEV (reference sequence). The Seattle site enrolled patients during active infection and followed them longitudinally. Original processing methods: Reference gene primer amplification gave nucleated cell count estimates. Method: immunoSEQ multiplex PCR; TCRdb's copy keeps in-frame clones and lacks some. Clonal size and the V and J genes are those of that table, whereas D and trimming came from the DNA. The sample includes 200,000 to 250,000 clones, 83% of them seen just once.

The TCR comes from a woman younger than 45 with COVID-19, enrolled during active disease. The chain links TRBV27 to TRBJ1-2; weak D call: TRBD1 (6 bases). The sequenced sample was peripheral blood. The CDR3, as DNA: TGTGCCAGTAAACAGGGTTCGAACTATGGCTACACCTTC. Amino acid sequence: CASKQGSNYGYTF.